Listed below are T cell receptor beta chains from one sample, sequenced in a study of regulatory T cells in long-lasting Graves disease. MiXCR was run by TCRdb on the multiplex PCR reads, yielding one entry per CDR3 protein. The sample yields 370,000 or so distinct CDR3 sequences, 16% seen once. The same sample was also studied in work on T cells in Graves' hyperthyroidism and ophthalmopathy.

The starting material was peripheral blood mononuclear cells (PBMCs), obtained at new diagnosis, from a patient treated with antithyroid drugs. These receptors were obtained from a woman in her late teens or twenties with Graves disease. The CDR3 runs from the conserved cysteine through the conserved F or W. D genes are given only for firm matches. The size of a clone is reported for some rows only, either as once, few or many, or as a class for expanded clones.

V gene	J gene	CDR3 length	clone size	D gene	CDR3 protein	CDR3 DNA
TRBV9	TRBJ2-3	13	many	NA	CASSKRLRDTQYF	TGTGCCAGCAGCAAACGACTTAGAGATACGCAGTATTTT
TRBV20-1	TRBJ2-3	18	many	TRBD2	CSAKKGTSGGGSTDTQYF	TGCAGTGCTAAAAAAGGGACTAGCGGGGGGGGTAGCACAGATACGCAGTATTTT
TRBV5-1	TRBJ1-1	16	NA	TRBD1	CASTVIGGQVNTEAFF	TGCGCCAGCACGGTTATAGGGGGCCAAGTGAACACTGAAGCTTTCTTT
TRBV2	TRBJ2-3	16	many	TRBD1	CASSADRGTSTDTQYF	TGTGCCAGCAGTGCGGACAGGGGAACAAGTACAGATACGCAGTATTTT
TRBV28	TRBJ1-5	16	many	TRBD1	CASSFKQGESNQPQHF	TGTGCCAGCAGTTTTAAGCAGGGGGAAAGCAATCAGCCCCAGCATTTT
TRBV5-1	TRBJ2-1	15	many	TRBD2	CASSLDSGTYNEQFF	TGCGCCAGCAGCTTGGATAGCGGGACCTACAATGAGCAGTTCTTC
TRBV20-1	TRBJ1-1	12	NA	NA	CSARVVGSLAFF	TGCAGTGCTAGAGTGGTGGGGAGTTTGGCTTTCTTT
TRBV12-3/TRBV12-4	TRBJ1-2	13	many	NA	CASSRQAFSGYTF	TGTGCCAGCAGCCGACAGGCCTTCTCTGGCTACACCTTC
TRBV12-3/TRBV12-4	TRBJ2-7	16	many	TRBD1	CASSPGLGTGDYEQYF	TGTGCCAGCAGCCCAGGCTTAGGGACAGGAGACTACGAGCAGTACTTC
TRBV7-9	TRBJ2-5	14	few	NA	CASSLRRLQETQYF	TGTGCCAGCAGCTTAAGGCGGCTACAAGAGACCCAGTACTTC
TRBV7-8	TRBJ1-5	17	NA	TRBD1	CASSSRGLGVGNQPQHF	TGTGCCAGCAGCTCCAGGGGGCTGGGGGTAGGCAATCAGCCCCAGCATTTT
TRBV5-1	TRBJ2-2	14	many	NA	CASGSELGTGELFF	TGCGCCAGCGGTAGCGAGCTGGGAACCGGGGAGCTGTTTTTT
TRBV4-3	TRBJ1-2	15	once	TRBD1	CASSQVQTGGEGYTF	TGCGCCAGCAGCCAAGTTCAAACAGGGGGAGAAGGCTACACCTTC
TRBV6-1	TRBJ2-7	11	many	NA	CASRQASEQYF	TGTGCCAGCAGGCAGGCATCCGAGCAGTACTTC
TRBV20-1	TRBJ1-1	14	many	NA	CSAIWAISGTEAFF	TGCAGTGCTATTTGGGCCATATCGGGCACTGAAGCTTTCTTT
TRBV29-1	TRBJ2-6	17	many	NA	CSVEEDSGKPGANVLTF	TGCAGCGTTGAAGAGGACAGCGGGAAGCCCGGGGCCAACGTCCTGACTTTC